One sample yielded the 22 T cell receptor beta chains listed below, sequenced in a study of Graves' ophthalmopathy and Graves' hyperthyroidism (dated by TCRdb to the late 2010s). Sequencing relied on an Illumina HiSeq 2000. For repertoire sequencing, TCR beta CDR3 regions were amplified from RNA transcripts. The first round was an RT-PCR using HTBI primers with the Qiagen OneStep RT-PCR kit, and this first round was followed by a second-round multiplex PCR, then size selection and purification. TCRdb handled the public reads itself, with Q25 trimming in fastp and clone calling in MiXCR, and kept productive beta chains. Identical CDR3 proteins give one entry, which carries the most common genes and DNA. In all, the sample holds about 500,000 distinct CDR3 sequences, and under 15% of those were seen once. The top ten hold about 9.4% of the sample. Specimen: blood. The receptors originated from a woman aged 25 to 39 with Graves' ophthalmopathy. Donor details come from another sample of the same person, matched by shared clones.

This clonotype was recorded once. CDR3 coding DNA: TGCAGTGCTAGGGCTAGCTGGGACAGTCCGAGGCAGGGAGCTTTCTTT. As protein: CSARASWDSPRQGAFF. The chain has TRBV20-1 and TRBJ1-1; TRBD1 agrees at 7 bases. V shed 3 bases and J 10 bases; nucleotides not matched to a gene: 20. Germline values: CDR1 DFQATT, CDR2 SNEGSKA (reference sequence). CDR3 length: 16 amino acids.

The CDR3 region is CASRDRGLDQTQYF. The CDR3 DNA is TGTGCCAGCAGGGACAGGGGGCTGGACCAAACCCAGTACTTC. The J gene is TRBJ2-5, the V gene TRBV2; TRBD1 aligns across 11 bases. Looked up from germline, CDR1 is SNHLY and CDR2 is FYNNEI. V was clipped by 6 bases and J by 8 bases; unmatched bases: 8. The CDR3 is 14 residues long.

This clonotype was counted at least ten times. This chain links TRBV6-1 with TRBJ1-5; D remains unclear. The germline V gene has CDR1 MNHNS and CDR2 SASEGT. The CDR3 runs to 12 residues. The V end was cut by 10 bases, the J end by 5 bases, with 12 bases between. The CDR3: CATRPPDQPQHF. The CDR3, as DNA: TGTGCCACCCGACCTCCGGATCAGCCCCAGCATTTT.

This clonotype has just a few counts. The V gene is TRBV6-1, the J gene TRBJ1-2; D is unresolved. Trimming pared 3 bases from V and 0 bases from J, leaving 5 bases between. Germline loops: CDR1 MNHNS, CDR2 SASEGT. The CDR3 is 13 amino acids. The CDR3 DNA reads TGTGCCAGCAGTGAGAAGCCTAACTATGGCTACACCTTC. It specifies CASSEKPNYGYTF.

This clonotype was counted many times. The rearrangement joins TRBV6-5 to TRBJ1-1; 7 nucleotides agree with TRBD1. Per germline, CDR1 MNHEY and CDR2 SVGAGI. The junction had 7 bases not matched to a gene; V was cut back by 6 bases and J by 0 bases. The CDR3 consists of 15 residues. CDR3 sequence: CASSPPGTVNTEAFF. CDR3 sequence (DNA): TGTGCCAGCAGCCCCCCAGGGACAGTGAACACTGAAGCTTTCTTT.

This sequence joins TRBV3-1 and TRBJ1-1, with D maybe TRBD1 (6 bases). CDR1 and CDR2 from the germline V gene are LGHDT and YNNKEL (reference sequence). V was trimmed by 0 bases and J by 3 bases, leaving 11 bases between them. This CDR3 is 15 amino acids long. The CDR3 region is CASSQERGAYTEAFF. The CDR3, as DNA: TGTGCCAGCAGCCAAGAGCGGGGGGCCTACACTGAAGCTTTCTTT.

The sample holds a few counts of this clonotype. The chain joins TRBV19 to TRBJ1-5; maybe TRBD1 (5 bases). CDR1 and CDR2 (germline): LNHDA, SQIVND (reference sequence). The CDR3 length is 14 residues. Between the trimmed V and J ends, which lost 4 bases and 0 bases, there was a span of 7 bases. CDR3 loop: CASSTGLSNQPQHF. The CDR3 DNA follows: TGTGCCAGTAGTACAGGGCTTAGCAATCAGCCCCAGCATTTT.

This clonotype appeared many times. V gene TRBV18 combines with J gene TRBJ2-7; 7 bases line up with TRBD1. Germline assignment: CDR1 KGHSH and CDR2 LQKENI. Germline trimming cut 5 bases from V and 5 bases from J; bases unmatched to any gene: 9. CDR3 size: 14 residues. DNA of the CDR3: TGTGCCAGCTCAGGGGGACAGATTACCAACGAGCAGTACTTC. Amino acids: CASSGGQITNEQYF.

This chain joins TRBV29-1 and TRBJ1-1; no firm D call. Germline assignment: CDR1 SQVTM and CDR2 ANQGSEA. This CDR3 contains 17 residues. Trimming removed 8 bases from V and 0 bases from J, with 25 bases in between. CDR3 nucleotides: TGCAGCCCCAACGCGGGGTCGGGCTCATGCATGAACACTGAAGCTTTCTTT. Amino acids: CSPNAGSGSCMNTEAFF.

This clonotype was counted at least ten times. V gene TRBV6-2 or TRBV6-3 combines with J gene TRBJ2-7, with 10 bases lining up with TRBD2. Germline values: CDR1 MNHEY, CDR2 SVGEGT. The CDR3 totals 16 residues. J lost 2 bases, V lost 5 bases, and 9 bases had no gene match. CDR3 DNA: TGTGCCAGCAGTGATCCAACCGGGACTAGCGCCTACGAGCAGTACTTC. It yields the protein CASSDPTGTSAYEQYF.

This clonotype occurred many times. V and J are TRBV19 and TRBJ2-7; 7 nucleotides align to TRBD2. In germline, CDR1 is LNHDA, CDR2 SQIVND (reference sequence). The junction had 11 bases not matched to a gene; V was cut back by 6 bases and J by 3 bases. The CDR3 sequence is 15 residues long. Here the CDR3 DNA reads TGTGCCAGTAGGCTGGGAACCGGGACTAACTACGAGCAGTACTTC. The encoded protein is CASRLGTGTNYEQYF. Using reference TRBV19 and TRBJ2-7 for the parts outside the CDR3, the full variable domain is DGGITQSPKYLFRKEGQNVTLSCEQNLNHDAMYWYRQDPGQGLRLIYYSQIVNDFQKGDIAEGYSVSREKKESFPLTVTSAQKNPTAFYLCASRLGTGTNYEQYFGPGTRLTVT.

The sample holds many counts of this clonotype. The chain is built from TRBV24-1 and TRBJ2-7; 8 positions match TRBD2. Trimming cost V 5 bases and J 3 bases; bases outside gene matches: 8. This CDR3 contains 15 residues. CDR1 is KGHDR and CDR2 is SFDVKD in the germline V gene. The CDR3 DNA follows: TGTGCCACCAGTGTTACCCTAGCGGGCGACTACGAGCAGTACTTC. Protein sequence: CATSVTLAGDYEQYF.

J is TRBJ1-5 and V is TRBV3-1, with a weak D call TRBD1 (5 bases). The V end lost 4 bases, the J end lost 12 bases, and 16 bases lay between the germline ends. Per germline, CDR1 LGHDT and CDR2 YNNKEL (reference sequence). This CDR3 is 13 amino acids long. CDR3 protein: CASSLAGTPSQHF. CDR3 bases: TGTGCCAGCAGCCTGGCCGGGACCCCCAGCCAGCATTTT.

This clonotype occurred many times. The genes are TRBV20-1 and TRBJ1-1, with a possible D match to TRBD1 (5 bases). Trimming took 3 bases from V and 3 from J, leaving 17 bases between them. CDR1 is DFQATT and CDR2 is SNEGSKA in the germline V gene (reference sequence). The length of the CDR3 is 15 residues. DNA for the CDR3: TGCAGTGCTAGCCTGGGAGGGGCGCAGGACACTGAAGCTTTCTTT. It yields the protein CSASLGGAQDTEAFF.

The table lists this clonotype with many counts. This CDR3 reads CALLGTGGYEQYF. CDR3 nucleotides: TGTGCCTTACTCGGGACAGGGGGATACGAGCAGTACTTC. This chain joins TRBV30 and TRBJ2-7; 11 bases are shared with TRBD1. Germline trimming cut 7 bases from V and 4 bases from J; bases unmatched to any gene: 6. This CDR3 region has 13 residues. Germline loops: CDR1 GTSNPN, CDR2 SVGIG (reference sequence).

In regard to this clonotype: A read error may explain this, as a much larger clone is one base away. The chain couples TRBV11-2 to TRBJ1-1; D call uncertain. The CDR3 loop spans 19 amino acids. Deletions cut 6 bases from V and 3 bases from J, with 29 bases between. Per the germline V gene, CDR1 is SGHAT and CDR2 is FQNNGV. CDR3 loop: CASSPLAGGLFGMDTEAFF. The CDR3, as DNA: TGTGCCAGCAGTCCTTTGGCTGGAGGGCTATTTGGGATGGACACTGAAGCTTTCTTT.

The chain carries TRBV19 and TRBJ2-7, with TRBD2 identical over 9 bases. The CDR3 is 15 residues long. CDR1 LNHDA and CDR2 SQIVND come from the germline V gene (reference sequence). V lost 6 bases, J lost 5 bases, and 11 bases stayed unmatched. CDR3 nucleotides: TGTGCCAGTAGCACCGGACTAGCGAAAACCCACGAGCAGTACTTC. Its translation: CASSTGLAKTHEQYF.

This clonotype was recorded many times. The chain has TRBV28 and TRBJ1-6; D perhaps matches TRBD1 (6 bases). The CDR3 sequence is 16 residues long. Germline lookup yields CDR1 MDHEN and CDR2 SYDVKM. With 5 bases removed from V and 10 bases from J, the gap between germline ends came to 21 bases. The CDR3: CASSVEGRDTVSPLHF. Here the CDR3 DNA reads TGTGCCAGCAGTGTTGAGGGGAGGGACACTGTCTCACCCCTCCACTTT.

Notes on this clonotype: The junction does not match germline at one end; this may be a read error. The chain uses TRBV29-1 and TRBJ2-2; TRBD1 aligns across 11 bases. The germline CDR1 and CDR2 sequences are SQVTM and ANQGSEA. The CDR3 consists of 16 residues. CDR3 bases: TGCAGCGTTCGGACAGGGGGCGCCGGCGGCACCGGGGAGCTGTCTTTT. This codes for CSVRTGGAGGTGELSF.

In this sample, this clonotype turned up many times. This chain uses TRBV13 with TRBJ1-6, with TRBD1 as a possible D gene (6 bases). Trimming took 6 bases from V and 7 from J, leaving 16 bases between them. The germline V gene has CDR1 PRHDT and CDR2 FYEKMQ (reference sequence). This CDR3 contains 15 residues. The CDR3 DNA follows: TGTGCCAGCAGAGGTTCTGACAGGACCAATTCACCCCTCCACTTT. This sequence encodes CASRGSDRTNSPLHF.

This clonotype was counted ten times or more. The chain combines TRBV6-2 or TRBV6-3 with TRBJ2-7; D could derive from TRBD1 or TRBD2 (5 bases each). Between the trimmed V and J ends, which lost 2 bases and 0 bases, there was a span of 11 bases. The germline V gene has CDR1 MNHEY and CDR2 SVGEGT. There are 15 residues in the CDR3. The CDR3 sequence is CASSYGGPYSYEQYF. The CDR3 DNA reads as TGTGCCAGCAGTTACGGGGGACCATACTCCTACGAGCAGTACTTC.

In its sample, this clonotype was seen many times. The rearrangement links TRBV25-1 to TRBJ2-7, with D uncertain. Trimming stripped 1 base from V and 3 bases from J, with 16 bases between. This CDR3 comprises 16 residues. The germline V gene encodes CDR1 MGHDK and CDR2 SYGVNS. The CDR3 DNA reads TGTGCCAGCAGTGAATGGTGTGCAGTTAGAGTCTACGAGCAGTACTTC. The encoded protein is CASSEWCAVRVYEQYF.